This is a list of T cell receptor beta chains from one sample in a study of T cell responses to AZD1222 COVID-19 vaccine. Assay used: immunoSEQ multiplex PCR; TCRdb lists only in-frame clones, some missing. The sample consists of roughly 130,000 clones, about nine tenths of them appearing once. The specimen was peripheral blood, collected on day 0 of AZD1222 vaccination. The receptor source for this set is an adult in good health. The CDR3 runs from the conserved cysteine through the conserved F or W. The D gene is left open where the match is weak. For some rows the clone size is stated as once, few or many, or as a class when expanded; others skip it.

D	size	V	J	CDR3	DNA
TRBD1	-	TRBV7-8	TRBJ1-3	CASSLQGAGNTIYF	TGTGCCAGCAGCTTACAGGGGGCTGGAAACACCATATATTTT
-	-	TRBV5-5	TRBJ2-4	CASSSDDLRSKNIQYF	TGTGCCAGCAGTTCGGACGATCTTCGGTCCAAAAACATTCAGTACTTC
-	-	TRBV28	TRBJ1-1	CASSLSRVKAFF	TGTGCCAGCAGTTTATCCAGGGTAAAAGCTTTCTTT
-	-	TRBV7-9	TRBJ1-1	CASSLEFGTGNTEAFF	TGTGCCAGCAGCTTAGAATTTGGTACGGGAAACACTGAAGCTTTCTTT
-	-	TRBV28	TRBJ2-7	CASSPWPTYEQYF	TGTGCCAGCAGTCCATGGCCAACCTACGAGCAGTACTTC
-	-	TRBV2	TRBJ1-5	CASSEEGRKQPQHF	TGTGCCAGCAGTGAGGAAGGGAGGAAGCAGCCCCAGCATTTT
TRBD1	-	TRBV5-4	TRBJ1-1	CASSLPGGWNTEAFF	TGTGCCAGCAGCTTACCAGGGGGCTGGAACACTGAAGCTTTCTTT
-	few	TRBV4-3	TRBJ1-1	CASSQDSTEAFF	TGCGCCAGCAGCCAAGACAGCACTGAAGCTTTCTTT
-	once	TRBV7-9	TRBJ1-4	CASSLVGATNEKLFF	TGTGCCAGCAGCTTAGTGGGTGCAACTAATGAAAAACTGTTTTTT
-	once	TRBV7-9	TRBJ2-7	CASSLQGRISYEQYF	TGTGCCAGCAGCCTACAGGGAAGGATCTCCTACGAGCAGTACTTC
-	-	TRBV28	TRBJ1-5	CANSLGRQPQHF	TGTGCCAATTCCTTGGGGAGACAGCCCCAGCATTTT
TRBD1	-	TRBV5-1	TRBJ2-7	CASSRTGGFYEQYF	TGCGCCAGCAGCAGGACAGGGGGCTTCTACGAGCAGTACTTC
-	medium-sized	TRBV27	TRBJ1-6	CASSLTGDPAHSPLHF	TGTGCCAGCAGTTTAACCGGGGATCCCGCACATTCACCCCTCCACTTT
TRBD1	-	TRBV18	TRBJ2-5	CASSPRKTGQQETQYF	TGTGCCAGCTCACCCCGCAAGACAGGGCAACAAGAGACCCAGTACTTC
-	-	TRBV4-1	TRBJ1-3	CASSQAGNTIYF	TGCGCCAGCAGCCAAGCTGGAAACACCATATATTTT
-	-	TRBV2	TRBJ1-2	CATSGTSRSYTF	TGTGCCACCTCCGGGACGTCTAGAAGCTACACCTTC
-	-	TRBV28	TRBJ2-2	CASSLHSLVSTGELFF	TGTGCCAGCAGCCTTCACTCTCTCGTTTCCACCGGGGAGCTGTTTTTT
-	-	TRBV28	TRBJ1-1	CASSSHTGNTEAFF	TGTGCCAGCAGTTCCCATACAGGGAACACTGAAGCTTTCTTT
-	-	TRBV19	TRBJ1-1	CASRDYRVSTEAFF	TGTGCCAGTCGAGATTACAGGGTGAGCACTGAAGCTTTCTTT
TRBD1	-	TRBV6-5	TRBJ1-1	CASSIQGGYTEAFF	TGTGCCAGCAGCATACAGGGGGGTTACACTGAAGCTTTCTTT
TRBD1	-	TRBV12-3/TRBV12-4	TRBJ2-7	CATGTDYEQYF	TGTGCCACGGGGACAGACTACGAGCAGTACTTC
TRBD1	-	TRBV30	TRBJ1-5	CAWSTGANQPQHF	TGTGCCTGGAGTACAGGGGCCAATCAGCCCCAGCATTTT
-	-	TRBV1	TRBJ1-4	CTSSQDKYRDRGVTNEKLFF	TGCACCAGCAGCCAAGATAAGTACCGGGACAGGGGGGTCACTAATGAAAAACTGTTTTTT
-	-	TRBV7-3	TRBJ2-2	CASSAGPTGELFF	TGTGCCAGCAGTGCGGGACCGACCGGGGAGCTGTTTTTT
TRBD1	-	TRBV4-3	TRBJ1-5	CASSQDGGQGFQPQHF	TGCGCCAGCAGCCAAGATGGGGGACAGGGATTCCAGCCCCAGCATTTT
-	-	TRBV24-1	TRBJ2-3	CATSDPTSRGPTDTQYF	TGTGCCACCAGTGATCCTACTTCCCGGGGCCCAACAGATACGCAGTATTTT
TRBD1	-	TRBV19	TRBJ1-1	CASSFPGGQGGTEAFF	TGTGCCAGTAGTTTCCCCGGCGGGCAGGGGGGGACTGAAGCTTTCTTT
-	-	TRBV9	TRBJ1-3	CASSVGEGTGNTIYF	TGTGCCAGCAGCGTAGGTGAGGGGACTGGAAACACCATATATTTT
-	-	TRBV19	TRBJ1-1	CASSIDRGWTEAFF	TGTGCCAGTAGTATAGATCGGGGGTGGACTGAAGCTTTCTTT
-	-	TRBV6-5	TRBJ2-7	CASSYSTPSYEQYF	TGTGCCAGCAGTTACTCAACTCCCTCCTACGAGCAGTACTTC
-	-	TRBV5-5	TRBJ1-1	CASRGTEAFF	TGTGCCAGCAGGGGGACTGAAGCTTTCTTT
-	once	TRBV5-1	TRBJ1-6	CASSLGTANSPLHF	TGCGCCAGCAGCTTGGGGACAGCTAATTCACCCCTCCACTTT
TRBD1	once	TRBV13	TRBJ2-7	CASSQTGYEQYF	TGTGCCAGCAGCCAGACAGGGTACGAGCAGTACTTC
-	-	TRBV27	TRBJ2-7	CASSLYFVRAYEQYF	TGTGCCAGCAGTTTATATTTTGTCAGGGCCTACGAGCAGTACTTC
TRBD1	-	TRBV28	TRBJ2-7	CASSSPGQGGSEQYF	TGTGCCAGCAGTTCGCCGGGACAGGGTGGCTCCGAGCAGTACTTC
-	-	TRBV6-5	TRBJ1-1	CASSPSGHTEAFF	TGTGCCAGCAGTCCAAGTGGACACACTGAAGCTTTCTTT
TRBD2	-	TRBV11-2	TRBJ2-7	CASSLAGGRYEQYF	TGTGCCAGCAGCTTAGCGGGCGGGAGGTACGAGCAGTACTTC
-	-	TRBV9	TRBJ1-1	CASSVVVNTEAFF	TGTGCCAGCAGCGTAGTGGTGAACACTGAAGCTTTCTTT
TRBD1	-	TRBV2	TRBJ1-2	CASRNLGTGEGGYTF	TGTGCCAGCAGGAATCTCGGGACAGGGGAAGGGGGCTACACCTTC
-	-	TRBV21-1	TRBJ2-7	CASRPHRGYEQYF	TGTGCCAGCAGGCCACACAGGGGATACGAGCAGTACTTC
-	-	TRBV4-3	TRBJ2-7	CASSHQAGGGTYEQYF	TGCGCCAGCAGCCATCAAGCCGGAGGGGGAACCTACGAGCAGTACTTC
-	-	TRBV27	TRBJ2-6	CASMGRRGGANVLTF	TGTGCCAGCATGGGCCGACGGGGAGGGGCCAACGTCCTGACTTTC
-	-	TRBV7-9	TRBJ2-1	CASSLRDRLGSYNEQFF	TGTGCCAGCAGCCTTCGGGACAGACTAGGCTCCTACAATGAGCAGTTCTTC
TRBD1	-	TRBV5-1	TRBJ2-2	CASSLGTGTTGELFF	TGCGCCAGCAGCTTGGGGACAGGGACCACCGGGGAGCTGTTTTTT
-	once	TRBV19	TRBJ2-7	CASSPGQNYEQYF	TGTGCCAGTAGCCCCGGACAGAACTACGAGCAGTACTTC
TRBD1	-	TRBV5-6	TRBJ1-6	CASSSGTGDNSPLHF	TGTGCCAGCAGCTCTGGGACAGGGGATAATTCACCCCTCCACTTT
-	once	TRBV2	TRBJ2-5	CASMNYQETQYF	TGTGCCAGCATGAACTACCAAGAGACCCAGTACTTC
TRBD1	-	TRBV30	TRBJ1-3	CAWDRGFSGNTIYF	TGTGCCTGGGACAGGGGGTTCTCTGGAAACACCATATATTTT
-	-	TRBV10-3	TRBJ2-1	CAIGTGQKNEQFF	TGTGCCATCGGAACGGGGCAAAAGAATGAGCAGTTCTTC
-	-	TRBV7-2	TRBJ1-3	CASREVGGPGNTIYF	TGTGCCAGCAGGGAAGTGGGCGGCCCTGGAAACACCATATATTTT